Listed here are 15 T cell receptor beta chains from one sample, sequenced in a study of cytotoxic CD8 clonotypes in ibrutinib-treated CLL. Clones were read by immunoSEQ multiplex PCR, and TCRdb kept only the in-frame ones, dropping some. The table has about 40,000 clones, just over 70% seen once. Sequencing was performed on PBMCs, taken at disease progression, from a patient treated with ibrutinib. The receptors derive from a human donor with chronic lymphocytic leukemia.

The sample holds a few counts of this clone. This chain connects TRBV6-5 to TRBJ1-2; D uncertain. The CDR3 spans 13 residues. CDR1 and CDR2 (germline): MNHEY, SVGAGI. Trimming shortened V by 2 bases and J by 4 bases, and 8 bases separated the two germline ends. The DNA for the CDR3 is TGTGCCAGCAGTTACGAGGGTGGCTATGGCTACACCTTC. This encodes CASSYEGGYGYTF.

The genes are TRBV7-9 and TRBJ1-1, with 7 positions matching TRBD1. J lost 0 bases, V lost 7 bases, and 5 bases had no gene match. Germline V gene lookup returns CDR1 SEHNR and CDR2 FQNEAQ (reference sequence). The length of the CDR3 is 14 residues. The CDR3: CASIPTGVNTEAFF. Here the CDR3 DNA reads TGTGCCAGCATACCCACAGGGGTGAACACTGAAGCTTTCTTT.

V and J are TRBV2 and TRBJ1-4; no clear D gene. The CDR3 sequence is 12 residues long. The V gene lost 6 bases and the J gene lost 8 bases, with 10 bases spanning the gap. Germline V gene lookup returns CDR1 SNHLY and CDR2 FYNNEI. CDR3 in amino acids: CASSWGQEKLFF. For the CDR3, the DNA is TGTGCCAGCAGCTGGGGTCAGGAAAAACTGTTTTTT.

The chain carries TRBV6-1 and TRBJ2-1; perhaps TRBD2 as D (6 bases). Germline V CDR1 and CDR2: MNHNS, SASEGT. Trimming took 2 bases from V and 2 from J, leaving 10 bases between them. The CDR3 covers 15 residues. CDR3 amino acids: CASSESGEAYNEQFF. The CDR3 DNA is TGTGCCAGCAGTGAATCGGGAGAGGCCTACAATGAGCAGTTCTTC.

DNA of the CDR3: TGTGCCAGCTCACCGCCGAGACAGGGGAGAAGCGCAGATACGCAGTATTTT. Translation: CASSPPRQGRSADTQYF. This chain links TRBV18 with TRBJ2-3, with 8 nucleotides matching TRBD1. The CDR3 runs to 17 residues. Germline V gene lookup returns CDR1 KGHSH and CDR2 LQKENI. J lost 4 bases, V lost 3 bases, and 12 bases had no gene match.

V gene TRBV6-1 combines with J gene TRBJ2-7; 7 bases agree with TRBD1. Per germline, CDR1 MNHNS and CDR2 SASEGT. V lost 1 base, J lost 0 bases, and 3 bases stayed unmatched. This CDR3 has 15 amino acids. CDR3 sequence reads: CASSEETGSSYEQYF. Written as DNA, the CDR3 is TGTGCCAGCAGTGAAGAGACAGGGAGCTCCTACGAGCAGTACTTC.

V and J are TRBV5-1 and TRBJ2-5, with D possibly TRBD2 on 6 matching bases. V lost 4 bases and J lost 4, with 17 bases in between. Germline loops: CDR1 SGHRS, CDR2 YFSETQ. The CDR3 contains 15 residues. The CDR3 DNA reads TGCGCCAGCAGCACCCAGGCGGGGCGGGGAGAGACCCAGTACTTC. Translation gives CASSTQAGRGETQYF.

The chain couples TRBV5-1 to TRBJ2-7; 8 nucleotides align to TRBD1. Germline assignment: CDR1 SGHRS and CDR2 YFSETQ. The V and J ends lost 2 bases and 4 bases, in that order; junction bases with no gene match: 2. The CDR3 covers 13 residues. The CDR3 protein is CASSFDRGYEQYF. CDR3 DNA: TGCGCCAGCAGCTTTGACAGGGGATACGAGCAGTACTTC.

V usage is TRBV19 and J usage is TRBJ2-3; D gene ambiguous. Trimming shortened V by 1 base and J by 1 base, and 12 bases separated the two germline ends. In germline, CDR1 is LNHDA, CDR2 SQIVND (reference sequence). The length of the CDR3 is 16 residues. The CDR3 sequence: CASSIGPGRGTDTQYF. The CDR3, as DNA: TGTGCCAGTAGTATAGGTCCGGGCCGGGGCACAGATACGCAGTATTTT.

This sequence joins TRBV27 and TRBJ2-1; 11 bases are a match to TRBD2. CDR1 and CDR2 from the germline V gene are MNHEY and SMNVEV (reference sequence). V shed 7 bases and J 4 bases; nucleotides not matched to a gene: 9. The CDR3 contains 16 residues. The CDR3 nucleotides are TGTGCCAGCACCCCAGGGACTAGCGGAGATTACAATGAGCAGTTCTTC. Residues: CASTPGTSGDYNEQFF.

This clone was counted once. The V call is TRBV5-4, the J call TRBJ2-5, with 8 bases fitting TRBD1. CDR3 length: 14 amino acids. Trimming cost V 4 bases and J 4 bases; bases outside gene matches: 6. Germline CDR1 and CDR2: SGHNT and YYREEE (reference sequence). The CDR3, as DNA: TGTGCCAGCAGCGTACAGGGGGGCACAGAGACCCAGTACTTC. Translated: CASSVQGGTETQYF.

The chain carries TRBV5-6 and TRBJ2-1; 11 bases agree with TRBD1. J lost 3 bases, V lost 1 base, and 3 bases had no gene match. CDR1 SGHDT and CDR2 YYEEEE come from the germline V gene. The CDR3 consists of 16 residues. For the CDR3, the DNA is TGTGCCAGCAGCTTGCCGGACAGGGGGCTCTACAATGAGCAGTTCTTC. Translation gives CASSLPDRGLYNEQFF.

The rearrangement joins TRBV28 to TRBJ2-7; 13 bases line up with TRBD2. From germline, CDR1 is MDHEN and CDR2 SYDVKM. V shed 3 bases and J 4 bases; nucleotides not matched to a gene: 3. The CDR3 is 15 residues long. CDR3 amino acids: CASSFWTSGSYEQYF. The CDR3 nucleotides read TGTGCCAGCAGTTTTTGGACTAGCGGGAGTTACGAGCAGTACTTC.

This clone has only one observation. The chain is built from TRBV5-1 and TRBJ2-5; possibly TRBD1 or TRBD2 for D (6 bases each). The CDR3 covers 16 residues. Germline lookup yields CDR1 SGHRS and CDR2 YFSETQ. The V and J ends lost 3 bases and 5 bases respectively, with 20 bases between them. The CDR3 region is CASSWPTGGGLETQYF. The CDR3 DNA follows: TGCGCCAGCAGCTGGCCGACCGGGGGCGGATTGGAGACCCAGTACTTC.

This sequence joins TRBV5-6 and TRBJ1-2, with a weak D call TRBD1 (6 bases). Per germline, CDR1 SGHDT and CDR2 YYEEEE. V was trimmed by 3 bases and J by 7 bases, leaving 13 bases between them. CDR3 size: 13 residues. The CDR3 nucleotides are TGTGCCAGCAGCTCCAGGGGAGTCCGTGGCTACACCTTC. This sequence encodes CASSSRGVRGYTF.